Described below is a single TCR beta chain sequence and its context. In germline, CDR1 is LNHDA, CDR2 SQIVND (reference sequence). The CDR3 sequence is 17 residues long. The ends were cut back, 6 bases at V and 6 bases at J, with 21 bases in the middle. Here immunoSEQ multiplex PCR was the method, and the copy in TCRdb shows in-frame clones only, minus some. The table lists about 70,000 clones, about 94% of them singletons, with 0.5% to 0.65% in the top ten. This specimen belongs to a study of T cell changes during pregnancy in multiple sclerosis. The source is a female donor with multiple sclerosis, enrolled in a pregnancy study. The V call is TRBV19, the J call TRBJ1-6, with D tentatively TRBD1 (6 bases). The sample in question was peripheral blood, obtained in the third trimester of pregnancy. This CDR3 is CASSMGVQGTTNSPLHF. The DNA of the CDR3 is TGTGCCAGTAGCATGGGCGTACAGGGAACAACTAATTCACCCCTCCACTTT.